The clone carrying this T cell receptor beta chain has ten or more counts. Antigen specificity is unknown. The entry originates in a study of T cell repertoires in cytomegalovirus infection. Study in general: Public TCR beta signatures marked donors with CMV infection and the matching HLA. Notes on the study in general: Pooled public TCR beta family frequency picked out CMV carriers with the relevant HLA. The response measured ex vivo was dominated by TCR beta clonotypes (HLA-C-restricted and CMV-specific).

TCRdb fed the reads into MiXCR, producing one record per CDR3 protein. The sample records around 70,000 distinct CDR3 sequences, around 3.8% being singletons. This clonotype was sampled from a human donor in good health (CMV status not recorded). Some clones in this sample may be carry-over from other donors' samples. Sequenced: PBMCs.

The CDR3 spells CASSPNLRENYGYTF. For the CDR3, the DNA is TGTGCCAGCAGCCCGAACCTCAGGGAAAACTATGGCTACACCTTC. The chain links TRBV7-4 to TRBJ1-2; a weak D match, TRBD1 (5 bases). Germline CDR1 and CDR2: SGHVT and SQSDAQ. V was pared by 5 bases and J by 2 bases, with 15 bases between. This CDR3 is built from 15 residues.